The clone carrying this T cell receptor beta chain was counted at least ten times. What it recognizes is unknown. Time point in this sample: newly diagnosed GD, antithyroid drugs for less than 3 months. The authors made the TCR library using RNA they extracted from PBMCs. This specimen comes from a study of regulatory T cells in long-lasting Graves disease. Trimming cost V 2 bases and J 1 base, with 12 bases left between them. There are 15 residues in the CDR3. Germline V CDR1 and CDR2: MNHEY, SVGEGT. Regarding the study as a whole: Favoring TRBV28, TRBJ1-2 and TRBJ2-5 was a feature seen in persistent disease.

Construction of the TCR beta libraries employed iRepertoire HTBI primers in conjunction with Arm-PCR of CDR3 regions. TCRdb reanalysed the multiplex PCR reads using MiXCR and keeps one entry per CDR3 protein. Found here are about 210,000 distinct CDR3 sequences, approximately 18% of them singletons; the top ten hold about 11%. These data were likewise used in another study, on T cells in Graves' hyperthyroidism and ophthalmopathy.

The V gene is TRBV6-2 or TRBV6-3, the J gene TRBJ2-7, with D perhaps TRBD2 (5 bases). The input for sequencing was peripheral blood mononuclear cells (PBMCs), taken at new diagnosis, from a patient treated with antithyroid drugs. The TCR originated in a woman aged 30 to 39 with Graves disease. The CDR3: CASSYDREESYEQYF. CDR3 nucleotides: TGTGCCAGCAGTTACGATCGGGAAGAGTCCTACGAGCAGTACTTC.